This passage covers 27 T cell receptor beta chains from one sample sequenced in a study of cytomegalovirus exposure and HLA in healthy donors. The PCR used 60 Vbeta and 13 Jbeta primers. Profiling relied on immunoSEQ multiplex PCR, and the TCRdb table lists in-frame clones only, not all of them. The sample carries 200,000 to 250,000 clones, approximately 82% recorded once. What was sequenced was PBMCs. These receptors came from a woman aged 50 to 60 in good health and CMV-seropositive.

About this clone itself: Other DNA variants within this sample encode the same CDR3. The rearrangement joins TRBV7-9 to TRBJ1-2, with D unresolved. Germline CDR1 reads SEHNR; CDR2 reads FQNEAQ (reference sequence). V was clipped by 5 bases and J by 6 bases, with 16 bases between them. The CDR3 is 14 amino acids. DNA for the CDR3: TGTGCCAGCAGCGGAGATCGGGGTATAGATGGCTACACCTTC. As protein: CASSGDRGIDGYTF.

This clone has a handful of counts. The chain combines TRBV7-3 with TRBJ1-2; D is undetermined. V shed 5 bases and J shed 0 bases, with 7 bases lying between them. Germline CDR1 is SGHTA and CDR2 is FQGTGA. The CDR3 runs to 13 residues. As DNA, the CDR3 is TGTGCCAGCAGCCCCCGGGCTAACTATGGCTACACCTTC. Translating it yields CASSPRANYGYTF.

This clone was seen more than once but under ten times. The J gene is TRBJ1-1, the V gene TRBV5-6; maybe TRBD1 (6 bases). This CDR3 contains 15 residues. Germline lookup yields CDR1 SGHDT and CDR2 YYEEEE. Trimming left V 1 base short and J 0 bases short, with 10 bases between. The CDR3 DNA reads as TGTGCCAGCAGCTTGATTGACAGGCTGAACACTGAAGCTTTCTTT. Encoded protein: CASSLIDRLNTEAFF.

CDR3 loop: CASSPETGYGYTF. CDR3 DNA sequence: TGTGCCAGCTCACCAGAGACAGGATACGGCTACACCTTC. The chain couples TRBV18 to TRBJ1-2; possible D gene TRBD1, 6 bases. The CDR3 has 13 residues. Trimming pared 2 bases from V and 8 bases from J, leaving 12 bases between. The germline CDR1 and CDR2 sequences are KGHSH and LQKENI.

V is TRBV30 and J is TRBJ1-3; the D is unclear. V dropped 0 bases and J dropped 0 bases, with 9 bases sitting between them. This CDR3 region has 15 residues. Germline CDR1 is GTSNPN and CDR2 is SVGIG (reference sequence). CDR3 DNA: TGTGCCTGGAGTGTCGGGGAGGGCTCTGGAAACACCATATATTTT. As protein: CAWSVGEGSGNTIYF.

This chain connects TRBV28 to TRBJ1-2; 7 nucleotides align to TRBD1. The CDR3 has 16 amino acids. Per germline, CDR1 MDHEN and CDR2 SYDVKM. Unmatched junction bases numbered 12, after V lost 6 bases and J lost 2 bases. The CDR3 DNA is TGTGCCAGCAGCCTAGGCTCCGGGACAGAGAACTATGGCTACACCTTC. This gives the protein CASSLGSGTENYGYTF.

The chain is built from TRBV18 and TRBJ2-6; perhaps TRBD1 as D (5 bases). Between the trimmed V and J ends, which lost 1 base and 0 bases, there was a span of 19 bases. The germline gives CDR1 KGHSH, CDR2 LQKENI. The CDR3 has 20 amino acids. CDR3 amino acids: CASSPRSWPTVSSGANVLTF. The CDR3, as DNA: TGTGCCAGCTCACCACGAAGTTGGCCGACAGTAAGCTCTGGGGCCAACGTCCTGACTTTC.

The table lists this clone with a count of one. The chain couples TRBV5-8 to TRBJ1-1, with D possibly being TRBD1 (5 bases). This CDR3 has 14 residues. Germline CDR1 and CDR2: SGHTS and YDEGEE. V lost 2 bases to trimming and J lost 4 bases, with 12 bases between them. The CDR3 region has the DNA TGTGCCAGCAGCTTTCGCCGGGGGGGCACTGAAGCTTTCTTT. Protein product: CASSFRRGGTEAFF.

The rearrangement uses TRBV21-1 and TRBJ1-5; the table's D call, TRBD1, was not checked against the DNA. TRBV21-1 is tagged as a pseudogene. This CDR3 comprises 14 residues. The CDR3 reads CASRGTRQNQPQHF. CDR3 sequence (DNA): TGTGCCAGCAGGGGCACCCGACAAAATCAGCCCCAGCATTTT.

J is TRBJ1-6 and V is TRBV5-6, with a weak D call TRBD1 (6 bases). Germline CDR1 is SGHDT and CDR2 is YYEEEE. Trimming pared 4 bases from V and 4 bases from J, leaving 15 bases between. This CDR3 is 16 amino acids long. The DNA for the CDR3 is TGTGCCAGCAGCCCTGGGGACACCCGATATAATTCACCCCTCCACTTT. Encoded protein: CASSPGDTRYNSPLHF.

CDR3 sequence reads: CASSVSSGRAYEQYF. DNA of the CDR3: TGTGCCAGCAGCGTATCTAGCGGGCGCGCCTACGAGCAGTACTTC. V usage is TRBV13 and J usage is TRBJ2-7; 8 bases match TRBD2. The CDR3 spans 15 residues. Germline V CDR1 and CDR2: PRHDT, FYEKMQ (reference sequence). J gave up 2 bases and V 5 bases, and 8 bases lay outside the gene matches.

V usage is TRBV6-5 and J usage is TRBJ1-2; D possibly corresponds to TRBD1 (5 bases). V was cut by 6 bases and J by 7 bases, with 21 bases left in between. This CDR3 region has 15 residues. From germline, CDR1 is MNHEY and CDR2 SVGAGI. CDR3 sequence: CASSRNTQGSSGYTF. CDR3 DNA sequence: TGTGCCAGCAGCCGAAATACCCAGGGTAGTAGTGGCTACACCTTC.

The chain carries TRBV7-2 and TRBJ1-3; no clear D gene. The CDR3 contains 16 residues. The V end lost 2 bases, the J end lost 0 bases, and 11 bases lay between the germline ends. Germline values: CDR1 SGHTA, CDR2 FQGNSA. This chain's CDR3 is CASSLKGGFSGNTIYF. In DNA, the CDR3 is TGTGCCAGCAGCTTAAAAGGAGGGTTCTCTGGAAACACCATATATTTT. Full variable domain (missing parts from reference TRBV7-2 and TRBJ1-3): GAGVSQSPSNKVTEKGKDVELRCDPISGHTALYWYRQSLGQGLEFLIYFQGNSAPDKSGLPSDRFSAERTGGSVSTLTIQRTQQEDSAVYLCASSLKGGFSGNTIYFGEGSWLTVV.

This chain uses TRBV13 with TRBJ2-5, with D maybe TRBD1 (7 bases). The last part of the DNA fits TRBJ2-7 better; the J call may be wrong. Germline V gene lookup returns CDR1 PRHDT and CDR2 FYEKMQ (reference sequence). The CDR3 runs to 17 residues. CDR3 loop: CASSLGQFGRGDDEQYF. Written as DNA, the CDR3 is TGTGCCAGCAGCTTAGGCCAGTTTGGCAGGGGGGACGACGAGCAGTACTTC.

The chain carries TRBV9 and TRBJ2-1, with 8 bases aligning to TRBD1. The CDR3 totals 17 residues. In germline, CDR1 is SGDLS, CDR2 YYNGEE. The ends lost 4 bases at V and 4 bases at J; junction bases unmatched: 13. The DNA of the CDR3 is TGTGCCAGCAGCTCCGGGGGACAGGTTTGGGCTTACAATGAGCAGTTCTTC. Translating it yields CASSSGGQVWAYNEQFF.

J is TRBJ2-5 and V is TRBV7-9; the match to TRBD1 covers 12 bases. Looked up from germline, CDR1 is SEHNR and CDR2 is FQNEAQ (reference sequence). Losses at the gene ends were 5 bases for V and 4 bases for J; bases not matched to a gene: 8. The CDR3 spans 16 residues. CDR3 protein: CASSLIPGQGAETQYF. CDR3 coding DNA: TGTGCCAGCAGCCTAATCCCGGGACAGGGGGCAGAGACCCAGTACTTC.

The chain joins TRBV19 to TRBJ2-3; 9 nucleotides line up with TRBD1. CDR1 and CDR2 from the germline V gene are LNHDA and SQIVND (reference sequence). Trimming at V came to 3 bases and at J to 4 bases, leaving 5 bases not matched to a gene. This CDR3 spans 15 amino acids. Here the CDR3 reads CASSIGTGWADTQYF. The CDR3 DNA sequence: TGTGCCAGTAGTATTGGGACAGGGTGGGCAGATACGCAGTATTTT.

This chain connects TRBV29-1 to TRBJ1-2; D possibly corresponds to TRBD1 (6 bases). Trimming left V 7 bases short and J 6 bases short, with 12 bases between. Germline assignment: CDR1 SQVTM and CDR2 ANQGSEA. The CDR3 runs 11 residues. The CDR3 DNA reads TGCAGCGGCCAGAGGGGGAATGGCTACACCTTC. This codes for CSGQRGNGYTF. Supplemented by reference TRBV29-1 and TRBJ1-2, the full variable domain reads SAVISQKPSRDICQRGTSLTIQCQVDSQVTMMFWYRQQPGQSLTLIATANQGSEATYESGFVIDKFPISRPNLTFSTLTVSNMSPEDSSIYLCSGQRGNGYTFGSGTRLTVV.

V and J are TRBV27 and TRBJ2-7, with D perhaps TRBD2 (6 bases). V lost 10 bases to trimming and J lost 1 base, with 17 bases between them. The CDR3 totals 14 residues. Germline loops: CDR1 MNHEY, CDR2 SMNVEV (reference sequence). CDR3 residues: CATRGWGDSYEQYF. In DNA form, the CDR3 reads TGTGCCACCCGAGGGTGGGGGGATTCCTACGAGCAGTACTTC.

This chain joins TRBV9 and TRBJ2-3; 8 positions agree with TRBD2. The germline V gene has CDR1 SGDLS and CDR2 YYNGEE. The V segment lost 2 bases and the J segment 2 bases; nucleotides outside the gene matches: 13. This CDR3 has 18 amino acids. The CDR3 sequence: CASSVGLAGHGNTDTQYF. The DNA for the CDR3 is TGTGCCAGCAGCGTGGGGCTAGCGGGCCACGGGAACACAGATACGCAGTATTTT.

This chain joins TRBV20-1 and TRBJ1-2; D gene ambiguous. The CDR3 covers 11 residues. Trimming took 2 bases from V and 8 from J, leaving 9 bases between them. Germline CDR1 and CDR2: DFQATT and SNEGSKA (reference sequence). The CDR3 coding sequence is TGCAGTGCTAGATCCGGAGGAGGCTACACCTTC. Protein sequence: CSARSGGGYTF.

The chain combines TRBV19 with TRBJ2-5; TRBD1 agrees at 8 bases. The CDR3 loop spans 13 amino acids. CDR1 is LNHDA and CDR2 is SQIVND in the germline V gene (reference sequence). Losses at the gene ends were 10 bases for V and 3 bases for J; bases not matched to a gene: 7. The CDR3 loop reads CATGGQVEETQYF. The CDR3 DNA follows: TGTGCCACCGGGGGACAGGTCGAAGAGACCCAGTACTTC.

The V call is TRBV9, the J call TRBJ1-3; D is unclear. V lost 4 bases to trimming and J lost 0 bases, with 14 bases between them. This CDR3 contains 16 residues. Germline V gene sequence: CDR1 SGDLS, CDR2 YYNGEE. The CDR3 DNA reads TGTGCCAGCAGCCTCGCCCCGGGTACCTCTGGAAACACCATATATTTT. Its translation is CASSLAPGTSGNTIYF.

The chain carries TRBV7-9 and TRBJ1-1; perhaps TRBD1 as D (5 bases). Germline-derived CDR1 and CDR2 are SEHNR and FQNEAQ (reference sequence). V lost 2 bases and J 3 bases, leaving 13 bases between the germline ends. The CDR3 is made up of 15 amino acids. CDR3 bases: TGTGCCAGCAGCTTAATAAGACAGCTCGACACTGAAGCTTTCTTT. This sequence encodes CASSLIRQLDTEAFF.

In the case of this clone: Its ends do not fully match the called genes, so a read error is possible. This CDR3 is CSSSLSDSPLHF. The CDR3 DNA sequence: TGTTCCAGCAGCTTATCGGATTCACCCCTCCACTTT. The J gene is TRBJ1-6, the V gene TRBV7-9; D gene uncertain. This CDR3 contains 12 residues. Per germline, CDR1 SEHNR and CDR2 FQNEAQ (reference sequence).

The V and J genes are TRBV6-6 and TRBJ2-7; D call uncertain. Trimming shortened V by 0 bases and J by 3 bases, and 12 bases separated the two germline ends. CDR1 is MNHNY and CDR2 is SVGAGI in the germline V gene (reference sequence). CDR3 length: 15 amino acids. Here the CDR3 reads CASSYSTRADYEQYF. The CDR3 region has the DNA TGTGCCAGCAGTTACTCAACGAGAGCCGACTACGAGCAGTACTTC.

The V and J genes are TRBV25-1 and TRBJ2-5, with TRBD1 matching 10 bases. The J segment lost 4 bases and the V segment lost 3 bases, leaving 5 bases of the junction unmatched. The CDR3 sequence is 15 residues long. Germline V lookup: CDR1 MGHDK, CDR2 SYGVNS. CDR3 coding DNA: TGTGCCAGCAGTGACCGGGACAGGGGAGCAGAGACCCAGTACTTC. This gives the protein CASSDRDRGAETQYF.